The rows below give T cell receptor beta chains drawn from one sample of a study of blood T cells in healthy people across ages. TCRdb re-derived calls from the 5' RACE reads in MiXCR, one entry per CDR3 protein. The sample gives under 2 million distinct CDR3 sequences, 30% to 35% of which show up once; around 10% is in the top ten. Sequenced: blood. These receptors all come from a woman in her 30s in good health. Both conserved end residues are part of each CDR3. D genes are given only for firm matches. Not every row has a clone size; where given, it reads once, few, many or a size class.

V	J	size	D	CDR3	DNA
TRBV12-3/TRBV12-4	TRBJ1-2	few	.	CASKQDWINYGYTF	TGTGCCAGCAAGCAAGACTGGATAAACTATGGCTACACCTTC
TRBV25-1	TRBJ2-7	few	.	CASSERDNRYEQYF	TGTGCCAGCAGTGAGAGGGATAACCGCTACGAGCAGTACTTC
TRBV28	TRBJ1-1	.	.	CASSGGGQMNTEAFF	TGTGCCAGCAGTGGGGGCGGACAGATGAACACTGAAGCTTTCTTT
TRBV7-8	TRBJ2-7	.	TRBD1	CASSLVGVGQGPRSYEQYF	TGTGCCAGCAGCTTAGTTGGGGTAGGACAGGGGCCTCGTTCCTACGAGCAGTACTTC
TRBV20-1	TRBJ2-3	.	TRBD1	CSARLGQGHTDTQYF	TGCAGTGCTAGGTTAGGACAGGGCCACACAGATACGCAGTATTTT
TRBV29-1	TRBJ2-7	.	.	CSVVGASEQYF	TGCAGCGTTGTGGGGGCGAGCGAGCAGTACTTC
TRBV6-2/TRBV6-3	TRBJ2-5	few	.	CASQDGGLRQETQYF	TGTGCCAGTCAAGACGGGGGGCTGAGGCAAGAGACCCAGTACTTC
TRBV6-6	TRBJ2-2	.	.	CASSYFKGGTTGELFF	TGTGCCAGCAGTTACTTCAAGGGGGGGACCACCGGGGAGCTGTTTTTT
TRBV7-8	TRBJ2-3	.	TRBD2	CASSFSIAGVTDTQYF	TGTGCCAGCAGCTTCTCTATAGCGGGGGTCACAGATACGCAGTATTTT
TRBV5-1	TRBJ2-7	.	.	CASSLDGSGYEQYF	TGCGCCAGCAGCTTGGATGGTAGTGGCTACGAGCAGTACTTC
TRBV29-1	TRBJ1-2	many	TRBD1	CSVEDKAGQGFYGYTF	TGCAGCGTTGAAGATAAAGCGGGACAGGGATTCTATGGCTACACCTTC
TRBV6-4	TRBJ1-2	.	TRBD1	CASSEFRGSVGYTF	TGTGCCAGCAGTGAGTTCAGGGGGTCGGTTGGCTACACCTTC
TRBV6-1	TRBJ1-5	once	.	CASSEQGDNQPQHF	TGTGCCAGCAGTGAACAGGGCGATAATCAGCCCCAGCATTTT
TRBV20-1	TRBJ2-3	.	TRBD2	CSARGGSGRRTDTQYF	TGCAGTGCTCGAGGAGGTAGCGGGAGACGCACAGATACGCAGTATTTT
TRBV7-9	TRBJ2-1	.	TRBD2	CASSPPGSSGYSEQFF	TGTGCCAGCAGCCCCCCCGGGTCTAGCGGTTACAGTGAGCAGTTCTTC
TRBV28	TRBJ2-1	.	.	CASSSLVANSYNEQFF	TGTGCCAGCAGTTCCCTCGTAGCGAACTCCTACAATGAGCAGTTCTTC
TRBV5-1	TRBJ2-5	.	.	CASSLESSKGETQYF	TGCGCCAGCAGCTTGGAGTCTAGCAAAGGAGAGACCCAGTACTTC
TRBV7-9	TRBJ1-4	.	.	CASSSLGQSTNEKLFF	TGTGCCAGCAGCTCTTTGGGGCAGTCAACTAATGAAAAACTGTTTTTT
TRBV6-5	TRBJ2-5	.	TRBD2	CASSRDGLEETQYF	TGTGCCAGCAGTCGGGACGGACTAGAAGAGACCCAGTACTTC
TRBV12-3/TRBV12-4	TRBJ2-1	few	TRBD2	CASSLWTSGRSNEQFF	TGTGCCAGCAGTTTATGGACTAGCGGGAGGAGTAATGAGCAGTTCTTC
TRBV4-2	TRBJ2-5	many	.	CASSQETGRSNPRTQYF	TGTGCCAGCAGCCAGGAGACGGGACGTAGCAACCCACGGACCCAGTACTTC
TRBV7-2	TRBJ1-1	.	TRBD1	CASSSTDRGGTEAFF	TGTGCCAGCAGCTCCACTGACAGGGGGGGGACTGAAGCTTTCTTT
TRBV3-1	TRBJ2-3	few	TRBD2	CASSQGPAGVRTDTQYF	TGTGCCAGCAGCCAAGGGCCAGCGGGGGTCCGCACAGATACGCAGTATTTT
TRBV20-1	TRBJ2-1	few	TRBD2	CSARDGGSVDEQFF	TGCAGTGCTAGAGATGGCGGGAGTGTCGATGAGCAGTTCTTC
TRBV12-3/TRBV12-4	TRBJ2-7	many	.	CASSLVGPTYEQYF	TGTGCCAGCAGTTTAGTGGGCCCTACCTACGAGCAGTACTTC
TRBV20-1	TRBJ2-1	.	TRBD2	CSAMGLAANEQFF	TGCAGTGCTATGGGACTAGCGGCGAATGAGCAGTTCTTC
TRBV30	TRBJ2-5	.	.	CAWGRGPLQETQYF	TGTGCCTGGGGCCGGGGGCCCTTACAAGAGACCCAGTACTTC
TRBV29-1	TRBJ2-1	.	TRBD2	CSVRGSSGRGDEQFF	TGCAGCGTGAGGGGGTCTAGCGGGAGAGGAGATGAGCAGTTCTTC
TRBV4-1	TRBJ2-7	many	TRBD2	CASSQGASGTSYEQYF	TGCGCCAGCAGCCAAGGTGCTAGCGGGACCTCCTACGAGCAGTACTTC
TRBV5-1	TRBJ1-1	.	.	CASSLIYLNTEAFF	TGCGCCAGCAGCTTGATTTATCTGAACACTGAAGCTTTCTTT
TRBV15	TRBJ2-3	few	TRBD2	CATSRAKRGGWTDTQYF	TGTGCCACCAGCAGAGCAAAGCGGGGGGGGTGGACAGATACGCAGTATTTT
TRBV5-1	TRBJ2-3	few	.	CASSWARDTDTQYF	TGCGCCAGCAGTTGGGCTAGAGACACAGATACGCAGTATTTT
TRBV30	TRBJ2-5	few	.	CAWSAKGTQYF	TGTGCCTGGAGTGCAAAAGGGACCCAGTACTTC
TRBV27	TRBJ2-7	.	.	CASSLLGVAYEQYF	TGTGCCAGCAGTTTATTGGGCGTAGCCTACGAGCAGTACTTC
TRBV30	TRBJ1-4	.	.	CASTGSLNEKLFF	TGTGCTTCGACAGGCAGCCTTAATGAAAAACTGTTTTTT
TRBV7-2	TRBJ2-3	few	TRBD2	CASSLARGSGYTDTQYF	TGTGCCAGCAGCTTAGCGCGGGGTAGCGGGTACACAGATACGCAGTATTTT
TRBV12-3/TRBV12-4	TRBJ2-2	.	TRBD2	CASSPGLAGAGTGELFF	TGTGCCAGCAGTCCCGGACTAGCGGGAGCAGGCACCGGGGAGCTGTTTTTT
TRBV10-3	TRBJ2-3	few	.	CAISESPQDTQYF	TGTGCCATCAGTGAGTCGCCCCAAGATACGCAGTATTTT
TRBV28	TRBJ2-1	.	.	CASSRSGLNNEQFF	TGTGCCAGCTCGCGGTCGGGGCTCAACAATGAGCAGTTCTTC
TRBV29-1	TRBJ2-7	few	TRBD1	CSVEEWTGGKSDGYEQYF	TGCAGCGTTGAAGAATGGACAGGGGGAAAATCGGATGGGTACGAGCAGTACTTC
TRBV6-6	TRBJ2-3	.	.	CASSVDDTQYF	TGTGCCAGCAGTGTTGATGATACGCAGTATTTT
TRBV20-1	TRBJ2-3	.	.	CSARGERADTQYF	TGCAGTGCTAGAGGGGAAAGGGCAGATACGCAGTATTTT
TRBV4-1	TRBJ2-3	.	.	CASSQVPAMVSTDTQYF	TGCGCCAGCAGCCAAGTGCCAGCCATGGTCAGCACAGATACGCAGTATTTT
TRBV4-2	TRBJ2-7	many	.	CASSPREADSYEQYF	TGTGCCAGCAGCCCCCGAGAGGCGGATTCATACGAGCAGTACTTC
TRBV3-1	TRBJ2-1	few	.	CASSPRFWGFDEQFF	TGTGCCAGCAGCCCCCGGTTTTGGGGTTTCGATGAGCAGTTCTTC
TRBV10-3	TRBJ2-1	.	.	CAISEGLGSNEQFF	TGTGCCATCAGTGAAGGTTTGGGAAGCAATGAGCAGTTCTTC